A selection of T cell receptor beta chains follows, all from one sample in a study of PD-1 blockade in classical Hodgkin lymphoma. Data came from immunoSEQ multiplex PCR; TCRdb stores just in-frame clones and leaves some out. The sample gives roughly 34,000 clones, roughly 94% of which show up once; around 2.5% is in the top ten. The specimen was peripheral blood mononuclear cells (PBMCs). The receptor source for this set is a human donor with classical Hodgkin lymphoma. Each CDR3 is given with its conserved first and last residue. Each record gives: CDR3 protein, CDR3 DNA, D gene, V gene, clone size, J gene. The D gene is left open where the match is weak. Only some rows state a clone size, as once, few, many or a class for expanded clones.

cdr3_aa: CASRDYGEQFF
cdr3_nt: TGTGCCAGCCGGGACTACGGTGAGCAGTTCTTC
d_call: TRBD2
v_call: TRBV2
clone_size: once
j_call: TRBJ2-1

cdr3_aa: CASTIIGARQFF
cdr3_nt: TGTGCCAGCACCATCATAGGGGCGAGGCAGTTCTTC
d_call: .
v_call: TRBV7-9
clone_size: .
j_call: TRBJ2-1

cdr3_aa: CASSIQGDTGELFF
cdr3_nt: TGTGCCAGCAGTATACAGGGGGACACCGGGGAGCTGTTTTTT
d_call: TRBD1
v_call: TRBV28
clone_size: .
j_call: TRBJ2-2

cdr3_aa: CASSTTGLAGGLNTGELFF
cdr3_nt: TGTGCCAGCAGCACGACGGGACTAGCGGGGGGCTTGAACACCGGGGAGCTGTTTTTT
d_call: TRBD2
v_call: TRBV11-2
clone_size: .
j_call: TRBJ2-2

cdr3_aa: CASRQGGREETQYF
cdr3_nt: TGTGCCAGCCGCCAGGGGGGCAGGGAAGAGACCCAGTACTTC
d_call: .
v_call: TRBV5-4
clone_size: .
j_call: TRBJ2-5

cdr3_aa: CASSFNPSSYEQYF
cdr3_nt: TGTGCCAGCAGCTTCAATCCCAGCTCCTACGAGCAGTACTTC
d_call: .
v_call: TRBV5-8
clone_size: .
j_call: TRBJ2-7

cdr3_aa: CASSRQGMDEQYF
cdr3_nt: TGCGCCAGCAGCCGACAGGGTATGGACGAGCAGTACTTC
d_call: TRBD1
v_call: TRBV5-1
clone_size: .
j_call: TRBJ2-7

cdr3_aa: CATSSPGNTIYF
cdr3_nt: TGTGCCACTTCATCACCCGGAAACACCATATATTTT
d_call: .
v_call: TRBV30
clone_size: .
j_call: TRBJ1-3

cdr3_aa: CAINGRGVTDGYTF
cdr3_nt: TGTGCCATCAATGGCAGGGGGGTTACTGATGGCTACACCTTC
d_call: TRBD1
v_call: TRBV10-3
clone_size: .
j_call: TRBJ1-2

cdr3_aa: CASSLGTANEKLFF
cdr3_nt: TGTGCCAGCAGCCTCGGGACAGCTAATGAAAAACTGTTTTTT
d_call: TRBD1
v_call: TRBV5-4
clone_size: .
j_call: TRBJ1-4

cdr3_aa: CASSFGGVPEAFF
cdr3_nt: TGTGCCAGCAGTTTTGGTGGGGTCCCCGAAGCTTTCTTT
d_call: .
v_call: TRBV27
clone_size: .
j_call: TRBJ1-1

cdr3_aa: CAWSPRQGSGYTF
cdr3_nt: TGTGCCTGGAGTCCAAGACAGGGCTCTGGCTACACCTTC
d_call: TRBD1
v_call: TRBV30
clone_size: .
j_call: TRBJ1-2

cdr3_aa: CASSRPSAGLDEQYF
cdr3_nt: TGTGCCAGTAGTAGACCCTCTGCGGGGTTGGACGAGCAGTACTTC
d_call: .
v_call: TRBV19
clone_size: .
j_call: TRBJ2-7

cdr3_aa: CSVEKAGTGYTF
cdr3_nt: TGCAGCGTTGAAAAGGCAGGGACTGGCTACACCTTC
d_call: .
v_call: TRBV29-1
clone_size: .
j_call: TRBJ1-2

cdr3_aa: CASSVGTYREAFF
cdr3_nt: TGTGCCAGCAGCGTAGGGACATACCGTGAAGCTTTCTTT
d_call: .
v_call: TRBV9
clone_size: .
j_call: TRBJ1-1

cdr3_aa: CASSVGGGNEQFF
cdr3_nt: TGTGCCAGCAGCGTAGGAGGGGGCAATGAGCAGTTCTTC
d_call: .
v_call: TRBV9
clone_size: .
j_call: TRBJ2-1

cdr3_aa: CASSLGDRVNYGYTF
cdr3_nt: TGTGCCAGCAGCTTGGGGGACAGGGTTAACTATGGCTACACCTTC
d_call: TRBD1
v_call: TRBV5-6
clone_size: once
j_call: TRBJ1-2

cdr3_aa: CASNGLGVTQYF
cdr3_nt: TGTGCCAGCAATGGGTTAGGGGTGACCCAGTACTTC
d_call: .
v_call: TRBV2
clone_size: once
j_call: TRBJ2-5

cdr3_aa: CASSRVGSTDTQYF
cdr3_nt: TGTGCCAGCAGCCGGGTGGGTAGCACAGATACGCAGTATTTT
d_call: .
v_call: TRBV14
clone_size: .
j_call: TRBJ2-3

cdr3_aa: CASSQTDYGYTF
cdr3_nt: TGTGCCAGTAGCCAAACGGACTATGGCTACACCTTC
d_call: .
v_call: TRBV19
clone_size: .
j_call: TRBJ1-2

cdr3_aa: CASSRAGGPTDTQYF
cdr3_nt: TGTGCCAGCTCTCGAGCGGGAGGGCCAACAGATACGCAGTATTTT
d_call: TRBD2
v_call: TRBV25-1
clone_size: .
j_call: TRBJ2-3

cdr3_aa: CAWSVRGPGTSNQPQHF
cdr3_nt: TGTGCCTGGAGTGTGAGGGGACCCGGCACCAGCAATCAGCCCCAGCATTTT
d_call: .
v_call: TRBV30
clone_size: .
j_call: TRBJ1-5

cdr3_aa: CASLGGAGKNIQYF
cdr3_nt: TGTGCCAGCCTCGGGGGCGCGGGCAAAAACATTCAGTACTTC
d_call: .
v_call: TRBV27
clone_size: .
j_call: TRBJ2-4

cdr3_aa: CASSPVTGRETQYF
cdr3_nt: TGCGCCAGCAGCCCAGTGACAGGGCGAGAGACCCAGTACTTC
d_call: TRBD1
v_call: TRBV5-1
clone_size: .
j_call: TRBJ2-5

cdr3_aa: CASSLAFGEETQYF
cdr3_nt: TGCGCCAGCAGCTTGGCCTTTGGGGAAGAGACCCAGTACTTC
d_call: .
v_call: TRBV5-1
clone_size: .
j_call: TRBJ2-5

cdr3_aa: CASAAQGWNEKLFF
cdr3_nt: TGTGCTAGTGCCGCACAGGGATGGAATGAAAAACTGTTTTTT
d_call: .
v_call: TRBV12-5
clone_size: .
j_call: TRBJ1-4

cdr3_aa: CASSLPAFRTGVEETQYF
cdr3_nt: TGTGCCAGCAGCTTGCCCGCCTTCAGGACAGGGGTCGAAGAGACCCAGTACTTC
d_call: TRBD1
v_call: TRBV7-9
clone_size: .
j_call: TRBJ2-5

cdr3_aa: CASSLRFQETQYF
cdr3_nt: TGTGCCAGCAGCTTAAGATTCCAAGAGACCCAGTACTTC
d_call: .
v_call: TRBV7-3
clone_size: .
j_call: TRBJ2-5

cdr3_aa: CASSYGDTSSGNTIYF
cdr3_nt: TGTGCCAGCAGTTACGGTGACACGAGCTCTGGAAACACCATATATTTT
d_call: .
v_call: TRBV6-5
clone_size: .
j_call: TRBJ1-3

cdr3_aa: CASSLSRWNTGELFF
cdr3_nt: TGTGCCAGCAGTTTATCACGCTGGAACACCGGGGAGCTGTTTTTT
d_call: .
v_call: TRBV27
clone_size: .
j_call: TRBJ2-2

cdr3_aa: CASSLFSGPPYNEQFF
cdr3_nt: TGTGCCAGCAGCCTATTCTCGGGACCGCCCTACAATGAGCAGTTCTTC
d_call: .
v_call: TRBV27
clone_size: .
j_call: TRBJ2-1

cdr3_aa: CASSKVEGRREKLFF
cdr3_nt: TGTGCCAGCAGCAAAGTGGAAGGGAGGCGTGAAAAACTGTTTTTT
d_call: .
v_call: TRBV21-1
clone_size: .
j_call: TRBJ1-4

cdr3_aa: CASSLVRELRNGELFF
cdr3_nt: TGTGCCAGCAGCTTGGTACGGGAGCTAAGGAACGGGGAGCTGTTTTTT
d_call: .
v_call: TRBV5-6
clone_size: .
j_call: TRBJ2-2

cdr3_aa: CARGTGVTNEKLFF
cdr3_nt: TGTGCCAGAGGGACAGGGGTAACTAATGAAAAACTGTTTTTT
d_call: TRBD1
v_call: TRBV2
clone_size: .
j_call: TRBJ1-4

cdr3_aa: CASSGAGYPYEQYF
cdr3_nt: TGTGCCAGCAGTGGCGCGGGCTATCCCTACGAGCAGTACTTC
d_call: .
v_call: TRBV6-1
clone_size: .
j_call: TRBJ2-7

cdr3_aa: CASSTSGRGSYEQYF
cdr3_nt: TGTGCCAGCAGTACATCGGGGAGGGGCTCCTACGAGCAGTACTTC
d_call: TRBD2
v_call: TRBV6-5
clone_size: .
j_call: TRBJ2-7

cdr3_aa: CASSIMRGGYQPQHF
cdr3_nt: TGTGCCAGTAGTATAATGAGAGGGGGCTATCAGCCCCAGCATTTT
d_call: TRBD1
v_call: TRBV19
clone_size: .
j_call: TRBJ1-5

cdr3_aa: CAISESEGGNTEAFF
cdr3_nt: TGTGCCATCAGTGAGTCGGAGGGAGGGAACACTGAAGCTTTCTTT
d_call: .
v_call: TRBV10-3
clone_size: .
j_call: TRBJ1-1

cdr3_aa: CASSLGAAYEQYF
cdr3_nt: TGTGCCAGCAGCTTGGGAGCAGCCTACGAGCAGTACTTC
d_call: .
v_call: TRBV5-5
clone_size: .
j_call: TRBJ2-7

cdr3_aa: CASSPLGATGDYGYTF
cdr3_nt: TGTGCCAGCAGCCCCCTGGGGGCCACAGGAGACTATGGCTACACCTTC
d_call: .
v_call: TRBV11-2
clone_size: few
j_call: TRBJ1-2

cdr3_aa: CASSVGTSAANEQFF
cdr3_nt: TGTGCCAGCAGCGTAGGGACTAGTGCCGCAAATGAGCAGTTCTTC
d_call: TRBD2
v_call: TRBV9
clone_size: once
j_call: TRBJ2-1

cdr3_aa: CASSLGEGAGQPQHF
cdr3_nt: TGTGCCAGCAGCTTAGGGGAGGGGGCAGGGCAGCCCCAGCATTTT
d_call: TRBD1
v_call: TRBV7-8
clone_size: .
j_call: TRBJ1-5

cdr3_aa: CASGMDRGQEWLAGGTDTQYF
cdr3_nt: TGCGCCAGCGGCATGGACAGGGGGCAGGAATGGCTAGCGGGAGGTACAGATACGCAGTATTTT
d_call: .
v_call: TRBV5-1
clone_size: .
j_call: TRBJ2-3

cdr3_aa: CASSPQGNTIYF
cdr3_nt: TGTGCCAGCAGCCCCCAGGGAAACACCATATATTTT
d_call: .
v_call: TRBV11-2
clone_size: .
j_call: TRBJ1-3

cdr3_aa: CASTEREGNGELFF
cdr3_nt: TGCGCCAGCACGGAGCGGGAGGGCAACGGGGAGCTGTTTTTT
d_call: TRBD2
v_call: TRBV4-1
clone_size: .
j_call: TRBJ2-2

cdr3_aa: CASSDIGFTGELFF
cdr3_nt: TGTGCCAGCAGCGATATAGGTTTCACCGGGGAGCTGTTTTTT
d_call: .
v_call: TRBV6-1
clone_size: .
j_call: TRBJ2-2